This passage covers 15 T cell receptor beta chains from one sample sequenced in a study of blood T cell repertoires in COVID-19. Using immunoSEQ multiplex PCR, the repertoire was profiled, and TCRdb retains in-frame clones only, with some absent. The sample lists 100,000 to 150,000 clones; roughly 90% were seen once. Sample: peripheral blood. All receptors derive from a man between 65 and 79 years old with active COVID-19.

The chain is built from TRBV11-1 and TRBJ2-5, with D perhaps TRBD2 (5 bases). The CDR3 extends over 16 amino acids. Germline lookup yields CDR1 SGHAT and CDR2 FQDESV (reference sequence). Trimming left V 4 bases short and J 4 bases short, with 19 bases between. The CDR3 DNA reads TGTGCCAGCAGCTCTAGGACTGAGCGCGGCGGAGAGACCCAGTACTTC. Amino acids: CASSSRTERGGETQYF.

This chain uses TRBV5-4 with TRBJ1-1; TRBD1 agrees at 8 bases. The CDR3 is 14 residues long. Trimming at V came to 4 bases and at J to 5 bases, leaving 7 bases not matched to a gene. The germline V gene has CDR1 SGHNT and CDR2 YYREEE (reference sequence). CDR3 loop: CASSPRTGKTEAFF. The CDR3 coding sequence is TGTGCCAGCAGCCCACGGACAGGGAAAACTGAAGCTTTCTTT.

This sequence joins TRBV4-2 and TRBJ2-5; D may be TRBD1 (7 bases). Germline-derived CDR1 and CDR2 are LGHNA and YNFKEQ. Deletions cut 4 bases from V and 5 bases from J, with 20 bases between. CDR3 length equals 16 residues. The CDR3 nucleotides are TGTGCCAGCAGCCGGACAGGCCCGGGGGTAGGGGAGACCCAGTACTTC. Protein: CASSRTGPGVGETQYF.

This chain joins TRBV13 and TRBJ1-5, with unresolved D. The V end was cut by 0 bases, the J end by 7 bases, with 4 bases between. This CDR3 contains 12 residues. Germline CDR1 reads PRHDT; CDR2 reads FYEKMQ (reference sequence). The CDR3 DNA reads as TGTGCCAGCAGCTTAGGCCGGCAGCCCCAGCATTTT. It codes for CASSLGRQPQHF.

The gene calls are TRBV24-1 and TRBJ2-3; 10 nucleotides agree with TRBD2. V lost 5 bases, J lost 4 bases, and 8 bases stayed unmatched. In germline, CDR1 is KGHDR, CDR2 SFDVKD. The CDR3 is made up of 16 amino acids. The CDR3, as DNA: TGTGCCACCAGTGCTCCCGGCCTAGCGGGAGCAGATACGCAGTATTTT. Translation gives CATSAPGLAGADTQYF.

The J gene is TRBJ2-1, the V gene TRBV6-2 or TRBV6-3; 11 nucleotides align to TRBD1. Germline V CDR1 and CDR2: MNHEY, SVGEGT. The CDR3 contains 15 residues. V shed 2 bases and J 8 bases; nucleotides not matched to a gene: 5. Here the CDR3 reads CASSYSGQGAHEQFF. The DNA for the CDR3 is TGTGCCAGCAGTTACAGCGGACAGGGGGCCCATGAGCAGTTCTTC.

This sequence joins TRBV5-1 and TRBJ2-3; no definite D call. Trimming removed 0 bases at V and 6 bases at J, with 11 bases between. Germline assignment: CDR1 SGHRS and CDR2 YFSETQ. This CDR3 has 14 residues. DNA of the CDR3: TGCGCCAGCAGCTTGGTCCCCCCAGCGGATACGCAGTATTTT. Its translation is CASSLVPPADTQYF.

V usage is TRBV11-2 and J usage is TRBJ2-3; possible D gene TRBD2, 7 bases. Trimming cost V 5 bases and J 1 base, with 19 bases left between them. The length of the CDR3 is 17 residues. Germline V gene lookup returns CDR1 SGHAT and CDR2 FQNNGV. CDR3 residues: CASSRGAGHVGTDTQYF. The CDR3 DNA follows: TGTGCCAGCAGCCGGGGGGCAGGTCACGTCGGCACAGATACGCAGTATTTT.

The gene calls are TRBV4-1 and TRBJ2-2; 8 nucleotides line up with TRBD1. V dropped 3 bases and J dropped 6; count of bases not matched to a gene: 9. The CDR3 has 16 amino acids. Germline CDR1 is MGHRA and CDR2 is YSYEKL. This chain's CDR3 is CASSHQGAGRAGELFF. The CDR3 DNA follows: TGCGCCAGCAGCCACCAGGGGGCGGGGCGCGCCGGGGAGCTGTTTTTT.

J is TRBJ2-3 and V is TRBV5-1; 12 bases fit TRBD2. Trimming took 3 bases from V and 4 from J; bases not matched to a gene: 15. This CDR3 region has 19 residues. The germline V gene encodes CDR1 SGHRS and CDR2 YFSETQ. The CDR3 region is CASSSTTQTSGSFADTQYF. The CDR3 DNA reads TGCGCCAGCAGCTCCACCACCCAGACTAGCGGGAGTTTCGCAGATACGCAGTATTTT.

The rearrangement uses TRBV6-5 and TRBJ2-7, with 11 bases that match TRBD1. Per germline, CDR1 MNHEY and CDR2 SVGAGI. The V segment lost 9 bases and the J segment 2 bases; nucleotides outside the gene matches: 9. The CDR3 totals 15 residues. CDR3 coding DNA: TGTGCCAGTTCCGGGACAGGGGGTCTCCCCTACGAGCAGTACTTC. The encoded protein is CASSGTGGLPYEQYF.

This clone has just a few counts. The chain couples TRBV7-6 to TRBJ1-5; TRBD1 agrees at 8 bases. Germline assignment: CDR1 SGHVS and CDR2 FNYEAQ. V shed 5 bases, J shed 0 bases, and the junction held 3 bases outside the gene matches. The CDR3 covers 15 residues. The CDR3 here is CASSPGGYSNQPQHF. DNA of the CDR3: TGTGCCAGCAGCCCAGGGGGCTATAGCAATCAGCCCCAGCATTTT.

The chain uses TRBV6-6 and TRBJ2-7; 7 bases agree with TRBD1. The CDR3 has 12 residues. With 6 bases clipped from V and 6 bases from J, the junction kept 5 bases outside the gene matches. CDR1 is MNHNY, CDR2 SVGAGI, per germline (reference sequence). The CDR3 here is CASSRQGSEQYF. As DNA, the CDR3 is TGTGCCAGCAGCCGACAGGGAAGCGAGCAGTACTTC.

This sequence joins TRBV4-1 and TRBJ2-5; TRBD2 matches 7 bases. Germline lookup yields CDR1 MGHRA and CDR2 YSYEKL. This CDR3 region has 14 residues. V lost 4 bases, J lost 5 bases, and 7 bases stayed unmatched. This CDR3 reads CASSPLRGEETQYF. CDR3 coding DNA: TGCGCCAGCAGCCCCCTCCGGGGGGAGGAGACCCAGTACTTC.

This chain links TRBV6-2 or TRBV6-3 with TRBJ1-2; 7 nucleotides align to TRBD1. From germline, CDR1 is MNHEY and CDR2 SVGEGT. This CDR3 has 16 amino acids. Trimming cost V 0 bases and J 6 bases; bases outside gene matches: 10. The CDR3 DNA is TGTGCCAGCAGTTACTCCCCCCTCGGTACAGGGGATGGCTACACCTTC. Translation gives CASSYSPLGTGDGYTF.